This paragraph reports one TCR beta chain. This specimen belongs to a study of T cell responses to AZD1222 COVID-19 vaccine. The CDR3 contains 14 residues. Trimming cost V 8 bases and J 1 base, with 15 bases left between them. CDR1 and CDR2 from the germline V gene are SNHLY and FYNNEI. The protocol was immunoSEQ multiplex PCR, while the TCRdb copy is restricted to in-frame clones and leaves out a portion. Of approximately 190,000 clones in the sample, roughly 91% were seen once. J is TRBJ2-7 and V is TRBV2; D remains ambiguous. This clonotype originated in an adult in good health. The sequencing here drew on peripheral blood, taken on day 0 of AZD1222 vaccination. DNA for the CDR3: TGTGCCAGCCAGCACCGTGCTACATCCTACGAGCAGTACTTC. Amino acids: CASQHRATSYEQYF.